These T cell receptor beta chains were read from a single sample in a study of cytomegalovirus exposure and HLA in healthy donors. Here immunoSEQ multiplex PCR was the method, and the copy in TCRdb shows in-frame clones only, minus some. Recorded for this sample: about 210,000 clones. Sequencing was carried out using PBMCs. The receptor source for this set is a woman between 25 and 40 years old in good health and CMV-seropositive. Each CDR3 is given with its conserved first and last residue. A D gene is named only where the DNA matches it firmly.

j_call: TRBJ2-3; v_call: TRBV25-1; d_call: NA; cdr3_aa: CASSEWGGVISTDTQYF; cdr3_nt: TGTGCCAGCAGTGAATGGGGAGGAGTGATAAGCACAGATACGCAGTATTTT
j_call: TRBJ1-1; v_call: TRBV7-2; d_call: NA; cdr3_aa: CASSRKTFMNTEAFF; cdr3_nt: TGTGCCAGCAGCAGAAAGACATTCATGAACACTGAAGCTTTCTTT
j_call: TRBJ1-1; v_call: TRBV28; d_call: NA; cdr3_aa: CASSFGSLEAFF; cdr3_nt: TGTGCCAGCAGTTTCGGGAGCCTTGAAGCTTTCTTT
j_call: TRBJ1-2; v_call: TRBV2; d_call: NA; cdr3_aa: CASRGGPPSGYTF; cdr3_nt: TGTGCCAGCAGAGGGGGACCGCCCAGTGGCTACACCTTC
j_call: TRBJ1-5; v_call: TRBV30; d_call: TRBD1; cdr3_aa: CAAGTGVNQPQHF; cdr3_nt: TGTGCCGCCGGGACAGGGGTCAATCAGCCCCAGCATTTT
j_call: TRBJ1-2; v_call: TRBV9; d_call: TRBD1; cdr3_aa: CASSVAVGQGGSGYTF; cdr3_nt: TGTGCCAGCAGCGTAGCTGTCGGACAGGGGGGGTCGGGCTACACCTTC
j_call: TRBJ2-7; v_call: TRBV19; d_call: TRBD1; cdr3_aa: CASNRGTGSYEQYF; cdr3_nt: TGTGCCAGTAACCGAGGGACAGGGTCTTACGAGCAGTACTTC
j_call: TRBJ1-4; v_call: TRBV7-9; d_call: NA; cdr3_aa: CASSLEGDGGEKLFF; cdr3_nt: TGTGCCAGCAGCTTAGAAGGTGATGGGGGGGAAAAACTGTTTTTT
j_call: TRBJ2-2; v_call: TRBV27; d_call: NA; cdr3_aa: CASSLYQSPVGLFF; cdr3_nt: TGTGCCAGCAGTTTATATCAGTCGCCAGTTGGGCTGTTTTTT
j_call: TRBJ1-2; v_call: TRBV6-5; d_call: NA; cdr3_aa: CASSYSSGSYGYTF; cdr3_nt: TGTGCCAGCAGTTACTCGAGCGGATCCTATGGCTACACCTTC
j_call: TRBJ2-2; v_call: TRBV5-1; d_call: TRBD1; cdr3_aa: CASSLAPGGETGELFF; cdr3_nt: TGCGCCAGCAGCTTGGCTCCAGGGGGAGAAACCGGGGAGCTGTTTTTT
j_call: TRBJ2-7; v_call: TRBV29-1; d_call: TRBD1; cdr3_aa: CSVGQGGEQYF; cdr3_nt: TGCAGCGTGGGACAGGGTGGCGAGCAGTACTTC
j_call: TRBJ1-1; v_call: TRBV7-6; d_call: NA; cdr3_aa: CASSLRGGGTEAFF; cdr3_nt: TGTGCCAGCAGCTTGAGAGGGGGGGGCACTGAAGCTTTCTTT
j_call: TRBJ1-1; v_call: TRBV11-1; d_call: NA; cdr3_aa: CASSDGRLGTEAFF; cdr3_nt: TGTGCCAGCAGCGATGGGAGGCTGGGGACTGAAGCTTTCTTT
j_call: TRBJ2-5; v_call: TRBV4-3; d_call: TRBD1; cdr3_aa: CASSQGWGRGLETQYF; cdr3_nt: TGCGCCAGCAGCCAAGGATGGGGAAGGGGGCTAGAGACCCAGTACTTC
j_call: TRBJ1-4; v_call: TRBV10-3; d_call: TRBD1; cdr3_aa: CAISGGTGDEKLFF; cdr3_nt: TGTGCCATCAGTGGAGGGACAGGGGATGAAAAACTGTTTTTT
j_call: TRBJ1-5; v_call: TRBV7-2; d_call: TRBD1; cdr3_aa: CASSYGTGSYSNQPQHF; cdr3_nt: TGTGCCAGCAGCTATGGGACAGGCTCTTATAGCAATCAGCCCCAGCATTTT
j_call: TRBJ2-3; v_call: TRBV7-8; d_call: TRBD2; cdr3_aa: CASSPPGTSGRTDTQYF; cdr3_nt: TGTGCCAGCAGTCCCCCCGGGACTAGTGGTCGGACAGATACGCAGTATTTT
j_call: TRBJ1-1; v_call: TRBV6-1; d_call: NA; cdr3_aa: CATLRGQITEAFF; cdr3_nt: TGTGCCACCTTGAGGGGACAAATCACTGAAGCTTTCTTT
j_call: TRBJ1-2; v_call: TRBV11-2; d_call: NA; cdr3_aa: CASSFDRIYGYTF; cdr3_nt: TGTGCCAGCAGCTTCGACAGGATCTATGGCTACACCTTC
j_call: TRBJ2-7; v_call: TRBV27; d_call: NA; cdr3_aa: CASSLRRQSSSYEQYF; cdr3_nt: TGTGCCAGCAGTTTACGAAGACAGTCCAGCTCCTACGAGCAGTACTTC
j_call: TRBJ1-1; v_call: TRBV4-1; d_call: NA; cdr3_aa: CASSQVMGDTEAFF; cdr3_nt: TGCGCCAGCAGCCAAGTTATGGGCGACACTGAAGCTTTCTTT
j_call: TRBJ1-2; v_call: TRBV5-1; d_call: TRBD1; cdr3_aa: CASSLSLPGQGKGYTF; cdr3_nt: TGCGCCAGCAGCTTGTCCCTACCGGGACAGGGGAAGGGCTACACCTTC
j_call: TRBJ1-2; v_call: TRBV28; d_call: NA; cdr3_aa: CASSLSGVLYGYTF; cdr3_nt: TGTGCCAGCAGTTTATCGGGGGTTCTCTATGGCTACACCTTC
j_call: TRBJ2-5; v_call: TRBV6-1; d_call: TRBD1; cdr3_aa: CASTQQGSETQYF; cdr3_nt: TGTGCCAGCACCCAACAGGGGTCAGAGACCCAGTACTTC